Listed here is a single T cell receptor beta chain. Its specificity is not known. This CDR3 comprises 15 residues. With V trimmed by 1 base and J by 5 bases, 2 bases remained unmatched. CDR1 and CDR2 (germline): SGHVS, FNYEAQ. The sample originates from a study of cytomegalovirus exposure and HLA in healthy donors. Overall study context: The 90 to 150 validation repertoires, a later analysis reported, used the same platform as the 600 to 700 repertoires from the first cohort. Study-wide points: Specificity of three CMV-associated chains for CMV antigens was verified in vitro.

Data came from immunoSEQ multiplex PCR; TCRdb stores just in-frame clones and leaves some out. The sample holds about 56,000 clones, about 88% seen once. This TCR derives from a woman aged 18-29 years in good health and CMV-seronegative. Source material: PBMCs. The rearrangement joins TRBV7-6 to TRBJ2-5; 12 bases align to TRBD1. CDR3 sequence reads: CASSLGDRGQETQYF. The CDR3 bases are TGTGCCAGCAGCTTAGGGGACAGGGGGCAGGAGACCCAGTACTTC.